The 3 T cell receptor beta chains in this list originate from one sample, sequenced in a study of CD8 T cells in Susac syndrome. The RNA input was 0.5 to 1 ug, and it was reverse transcribed with random hexamers. In TCRdb, the immunoSEQ multiplex PCR reads were re-called with MiXCR into one record per CDR3 protein. The data hold about 60,000 distinct CDR3 sequences, with about 92% observed a single time. The material sequenced was CD8+ T cells from PBMCs. All receptors derive from a human donor in good health.

The rearrangement uses TRBV4-1 and TRBJ2-2; possible D gene TRBD1, 6 bases. Germline lookup yields CDR1 MGHRA and CDR2 YSYEKL. CDR3 length equals 16 residues. V was pared by 4 bases and J by 7 bases, with 19 bases between. CDR3 residues: CASSPSAWGQGGELFF. The CDR3 DNA sequence: TGCGCCAGCAGCCCCTCCGCCTGGGGGCAGGGCGGGGAGCTGTTTTTT.

The CDR3, as DNA: TGTGCCAGCAGTTTTGCGGGTTTTGGAAACACCATATATTTT. Translating gives CASSFAGFGNTIYF. The gene calls are TRBV28 and TRBJ1-3; no clear D. The V end lost 3 bases, the J end lost 3 bases, and 9 bases lay between the germline ends. CDR1 is MDHEN and CDR2 is SYDVKM in the germline V gene. The CDR3 consists of 14 residues. Supplemented by reference TRBV28 and TRBJ1-3, the full variable domain reads DVKVTQSSRYLVKRTGEKVFLECVQDMDHENMFWYRQDPGLGLRLIYFSYDVKMKEKGDIPEGYSVSREKKERFSLILESASTNQTSMYLCASSFAGFGNTIYFGEGSWLTVV.

The table lists this clonotype with a count of one. The CDR3 DNA sequence: TGCAGCGCGTACCGAGAAGGCCACGAGCAGTACTTC. The encoded protein is CSAYREGHEQYF. This chain connects TRBV29-1 to TRBJ2-7; D gene ambiguous. With 7 bases removed from V and 5 bases from J, the gap between germline ends came to 15 bases. This CDR3 contains 12 residues. From germline, CDR1 is SQVTM and CDR2 ANQGSEA.